The sequence of this T cell receptor beta chain was determined in a study of regulatory T cells in long-lasting Graves disease. Study-wide results and limits: Exclusively peripheral blood, rather than thyroid tissue, was studied.

Assembly of TCR beta libraries relied on iRepertoire HTBI primers together with Arm-PCR of CDR3 regions. TCRdb re-called the multiplex PCR reads with MiXCR, one entry per CDR3 protein. The table records 500,000 to 700,000 distinct CDR3 sequences, around 30% of them present only once. A few counts support this clonotype. Its antigen is currently unknown. Noted time point: persistent/refractory GD, antithyroid drugs over 5 years with positive TRAb. The TCR library was made from RNA that had been extracted from PBMCs in TRIzol. This material consisted of peripheral blood mononuclear cells (PBMCs), taken when the disease was refractory, from a patient treated with antithyroid drugs. The receptor was derived from a female donor with Graves disease.

The CDR3 region has the DNA TGCAGCGCCGGAACCGGGACATCGTATGGCTACACCTTC. Its protein product is CSAGTGTSYGYTF. The rearrangement links TRBV29-1 to TRBJ1-2, with D perhaps matching TRBD1 (6 bases). From germline, CDR1 is SQVTM and CDR2 ANQGSEA. V lost 7 bases to trimming and J lost 5 bases, with 17 bases between them. CDR3 size: 13 residues.